This entry lists 22 T cell receptor beta chains sequenced from one sample in a study of response to subunit inactivated influenza vaccine. TCRdb analysed the RT-PCR reads with MiXCR anew, one entry per CDR3 protein. The sample includes approximately 530,000 distinct CDR3 sequences, roughly 7.6% seen only once; the top ten take about an eighth. This specimen was PBMCs from blood, taken around 25 months after vaccination. The source of these receptors is a man between 50 and 75 years old who received an inactivated influenza vaccine.

This chain joins TRBV3-1 and TRBJ2-3, with TRBD2 matching over 11 bases. Losses at the gene ends were 4 bases for V and 2 bases for J; bases not matched to a gene: 5. This CDR3 spans 16 amino acids. CDR1 and CDR2 from the germline V gene are LGHDT and YNNKEL (reference sequence). The CDR3 protein is CASSLGTSGATDTQYF. In nucleotides, the CDR3 is TGTGCCAGCAGCCTTGGGACTAGCGGAGCCACAGATACGCAGTATTTT.

There are many counts of this clonotype. The chain is built from TRBV12-3 or TRBV12-4 and TRBJ1-1, with 7 bases identical to TRBD1. The CDR3 length is 12 residues. With 6 bases clipped from V and 7 bases from J, the junction kept 5 bases outside the gene matches. The DNA of the CDR3 is TGTGCCAGCAGGAACCGGGACAGTGAAGCTTTCTTT. Its protein is CASRNRDSEAFF.

This clonotype was observed many times. This rearrangement joins TRBV5-1 to TRBJ1-2, with 8 bases fitting TRBD1. Per the germline V gene, CDR1 is SGHRS and CDR2 is YFSETQ. CDR3 size: 15 residues. V dropped 4 bases and J dropped 3; count of bases not matched to a gene: 8. The CDR3 here is CASSVRTGFDYGYTF. Written as DNA, the CDR3 is TGCGCCAGCAGCGTTCGGACAGGGTTCGACTATGGCTACACCTTC.

This clonotype was seen a handful of times. The chain is built from TRBV5-6 and TRBJ2-2, with D perhaps being TRBD1 or TRBD2 (5 bases each). Germline V gene lookup returns CDR1 SGHDT and CDR2 YYEEEE. The CDR3 sequence is 13 residues long. Deletions cut 5 bases from V and 6 bases from J, with 11 bases between. The CDR3 DNA sequence: TGTGCCAGCAGGATAGGGACGGCCGGGGAGCTGTTTTTT. The encoded protein is CASRIGTAGELFF.

This clonotype was observed at least ten times. The V gene is TRBV4-2, the J gene TRBJ2-4; D is possibly TRBD2 (5 bases). The V gene lost 2 bases and the J gene lost 7 bases, with 15 bases spanning the gap. The CDR3 length is 15 residues. Germline assignment: CDR1 LGHNA and CDR2 YNFKEQ. In nucleotides, the CDR3 is TGTGCCAGCAGCCAATCCCGGGGTGTTCTCAACATTCAGTACTTC. Translation gives CASSQSRGVLNIQYF.

A few counts support this clonotype. The chain joins TRBV3-1 to TRBJ2-7, with 9 bases matching TRBD2. V lost 2 bases to trimming and J lost 4 bases; unmatched junction nucleotides: 3. The CDR3 has 14 amino acids. Germline V gives CDR1 LGHDT, CDR2 YNNKEL (reference sequence). This CDR3 is CASSQYSGSYEQYF. The CDR3 coding sequence is TGTGCCAGCAGCCAATATAGCGGGAGTTACGAGCAGTACTTC.

The chain combines TRBV11-1 with TRBJ2-2; possibly TRBD2 for D (5 bases). Germline V gene sequence: CDR1 SGHAT, CDR2 FQDESV (reference sequence). Between the trimmed V and J ends, which lost 1 base and 6 bases, there was a span of 12 bases. The CDR3 loop spans 15 amino acids. CDR3 coding DNA: TGTGCCAGCAGCTTAGGACCTAGCCGCCCCGGGGAGCTGTTTTTT. Its translation: CASSLGPSRPGELFF.

There are many counts of this clonotype. The chain links TRBV20-1 to TRBJ2-6, with a weak D call TRBD1 (6 bases). V lost 3 bases and J lost 1, with 7 bases in between. The CDR3 loop spans 14 amino acids. CDR1 is DFQATT and CDR2 is SNEGSKA in the germline V gene (reference sequence). This CDR3 is CSASQGSGANVLTF. CDR3 DNA sequence: TGCAGTGCTAGTCAGGGGTCTGGGGCCAACGTCCTGACTTTC.

This clonotype was recorded a few times. The rearrangement uses TRBV5-1 and TRBJ2-1, with a weak D call TRBD1 (6 bases). Trimming pared 0 bases from V and 9 bases from J, leaving 16 bases between. This CDR3 comprises 15 residues. Germline loops: CDR1 SGHRS, CDR2 YFSETQ. In DNA, the CDR3 is TGCGCCAGCAGCTTGGAGCCAGGGGAAAGGAGTGAGCAGTTCTTC. Amino acid sequence: CASSLEPGERSEQFF.

This clonotype occurred many times. CDR3 nucleotides: TGTGCCAGCAGTTTGGGCCAGCTGAGCTCCTACGAGCAGTACTTC. Encoded protein: CASSLGQLSSYEQYF. The rearrangement links TRBV12-3 or TRBV12-4 to TRBJ2-7; no clear D gene. Trimming took 3 bases from V and 0 from J, leaving 12 bases between them. This CDR3 has 15 amino acids.

At least ten counts were recorded for this clonotype. The chain joins TRBV11-2 to TRBJ1-1; no reliable D call. This CDR3 region has 13 residues. Germline assignment: CDR1 SGHAT and CDR2 FQNNGV. The ends were cut back, 1 base at V and 6 bases at J, with 9 bases in the middle. The CDR3 sequence is CASSLAGNAEAFF. CDR3 coding DNA: TGTGCCAGCAGCTTAGCCGGAAACGCTGAAGCTTTCTTT.

In this sample, this clonotype turned up many times. This chain links TRBV20-1 with TRBJ2-1; 9 bases match TRBD2. Germline V gene data show CDR1 as DFQATT and CDR2 as SNEGSKA (reference sequence). This CDR3 contains 16 residues. Trimming removed 6 bases from V and 4 bases from J; junction bases left unmatched: 13. In DNA, the CDR3 is TGCAGTGCCGGTAGCGGGAGTTTAGCGTGGTACAATGAGCAGTTCTTC. Translating it yields CSAGSGSLAWYNEQFF.

The chain is built from TRBV12-3 or TRBV12-4 and TRBJ1-1, with 10 positions matching TRBD1. The ends lost 6 bases at V and 0 bases at J; junction bases unmatched: 7. The CDR3 sequence is 16 residues long. The CDR3 region has the DNA TGTGCCAGCAGAGCCGACAGGGGGCGTTTGAACACTGAAGCTTTCTTT. Translation gives CASRADRGRLNTEAFF.

This clonotype was found many times. The rearrangement uses TRBV4-2 and TRBJ2-5; D is tentatively TRBD1 or TRBD2 (6 bases each). V lost 1 base and J lost 5, with 11 bases in between. This CDR3 has 14 residues. Germline loops: CDR1 LGHNA, CDR2 YNFKEQ. The CDR3 DNA sequence: TGTGCCAGCAGCCAAGGTGGGGGGCAGGAGACCCAGTACTTC. This codes for CASSQGGGQETQYF.

This clonotype was seen more than once but under ten times. V gene TRBV6-2 or TRBV6-3 combines with J gene TRBJ1-6; D is possibly TRBD1 (5 bases). Trimming cost V 5 bases and J 7 bases, with 15 bases left between them. CDR1 and CDR2 (germline): MNHEY, SVGEGT. This CDR3 region has 15 residues. The CDR3 nucleotides are TGTGCCAGCAGTAATACCGGGACGGCCAATTCACCCCTCCACTTT. Protein sequence: CASSNTGTANSPLHF.

CDR3 sequence (DNA): TGTGCCAGCTCACCACCCCAGGGGCGGAATTCACCCCTCCACTTT. This sequence encodes CASSPPQGRNSPLHF. The chain uses TRBV18 and TRBJ1-6; D is perhaps TRBD1 (6 bases). Per germline, CDR1 KGHSH and CDR2 LQKENI. The CDR3 runs 15 residues. V shed 0 bases and J shed 7 bases, with 10 bases lying between them.

This clonotype was seen only a few times. This chain connects TRBV6-5 to TRBJ2-7, with D unclear. The CDR3 consists of 16 residues. CDR1 MNHEY and CDR2 SVGAGI come from the germline V gene. Trimming shortened V by 4 bases and J by 3 bases, and 19 bases separated the two germline ends. CDR3 region: CASSSNLRAQIYEQYF. CDR3 DNA sequence: TGTGCCAGCAGTTCCAACCTAAGGGCCCAGATCTACGAGCAGTACTTC.

V gene TRBV20-1 combines with J gene TRBJ2-7; 12 bases are shared with TRBD2. This CDR3 region has 16 residues. V shed 1 base, J shed 2 bases, and the junction held 6 bases outside the gene matches. Germline CDR1 is DFQATT and CDR2 is SNEGSKA (reference sequence). CDR3 nucleotide sequence: TGCAGTGCTAGAGTTGTCGGACTAGCGGGGACCTACGAGCAGTACTTC. Residues: CSARVVGLAGTYEQYF.

The V call is TRBV7-9, the J call TRBJ2-7; no firm D call. The V and J ends lost 1 base and 4 bases respectively, with 11 bases between them. The CDR3 sequence is 14 residues long. CDR1 and CDR2 (germline): SEHNR, FQNEAQ (reference sequence). The CDR3 DNA is TGTGCCAGCAGCTTAGGGCCCCAAAAGTACGAGCAGTACTTC. Its protein product is CASSLGPQKYEQYF.

The J gene is TRBJ2-1, the V gene TRBV20-1; 9 positions match TRBD2. Germline V gives CDR1 DFQATT, CDR2 SNEGSKA (reference sequence). The CDR3 totals 16 residues. The ends lost 4 bases at V and 4 bases at J; junction bases unmatched: 11. DNA of the CDR3: TGCAGTGCTAAAACCCTAGGAGCGGGAGGATACAATGAGCAGTTCTTC. This translates into CSAKTLGAGGYNEQFF.

Details on this clonotype: Given a much more abundant clone one base away, this may be a read error. The chain couples TRBV6-1 to TRBJ1-1; TRBD1 is a possible D gene (5 bases). The CDR3 contains 13 residues. V gave up 7 bases and J gave up 7 bases, with 16 bases separating them. Germline values: CDR1 MNHNS, CDR2 SASEGT. The CDR3 DNA sequence: TGTGCCAGCACCTCAAGGGGAGTGGGTGAAGCTTTCTTT. The encoded protein is CASTSRGVGEAFF.

This clonotype was counted only a few times. This chain uses TRBV18 with TRBJ2-4, with 7 bases lining up with TRBD1. Looked up from germline, CDR1 is KGHSH and CDR2 is LQKENI. The CDR3 extends over 15 amino acids. The V and J ends lost 4 bases and 0 bases, in that order; junction bases with no gene match: 3. DNA for the CDR3: TGTGCCAGCTCACTACAGGGGTTAGCCAAAAACATTCAGTACTTC. It codes for CASSLQGLAKNIQYF.